The 2 T cell receptor beta chains reported below all come from one sample, sequenced in a study of preoperative IRX-2 immunotherapy in early breast cancer. Clones were sequenced by immunoSEQ multiplex PCR, and TCRdb holds only the in-frame ones, with some missing. Of roughly 99,000 clones listed, roughly 89% are singletons. Treatment meaning: preoperative locoregional IRX-2 cytokine immunotherapy. The sequenced sample was tumor tissue, obtained after IRX-2 immunotherapy. The source is a human donor with breast cancer.

This chain uses TRBV7-1 with TRBJ1-3; TRBD1 might be the D (5 bases). TRBV7-1 is placed among ORFs of uncertain function. CDR3 length equals 16 residues. The V and J ends lost 5 bases and 4 bases respectively, with 18 bases between them. The CDR3 nucleotides read TGTGCCAGCAGCCCGATGGGGGATACTGTCGGAAACACCATATATTTT. Translating it yields CASSPMGDTVGNTIYF.

The rearrangement joins TRBV7-1 to TRBJ1-6, with D unclear. TRBV7-1 is labeled an ORF, and its function is uncertain. This CDR3 contains 13 residues. Trimming left V 4 bases short and J 9 bases short, with 10 bases between. The CDR3 DNA reads as TGTGCCAGCAGCTTACCCGGGGTTTCACCCCTCCACTTT. This sequence encodes CASSLPGVSPLHF.